The following is a T cell receptor (beta chain) sequence with its context. The target antigen is unknown. The CDR3 spans 15 residues. The ends were cut back, 5 bases at V and 0 bases at J, with 14 bases in the middle. The germline V gene encodes CDR1 LNHDA and CDR2 SQIVND (reference sequence). This sample was included in a study of T cell responses to AZD1222 COVID-19 vaccine. General observations from the study: Sampling that yielded the repertoires occurred only after the peak T cell response. Targeting of unmutated variant regions was reportedly seen in nearly half of spike-specific TCRs.

TCRdb's copy holds only in-frame clones and misses some; the assay was immunoSEQ multiplex PCR. In the table there are 130,000 to 150,000 clones, around 84% of which are singletons. Pooling was applied to second doses at about 4 or about 12 weeks. The TCR sequence derives from an adult who received the AZD1222 COVID-19 vaccine. Sequenced here: peripheral blood, sampled 28 days after the second AZD1222 dose. This chain connects TRBV19 to TRBJ2-7; D is unresolved. CDR3 sequence (DNA): TGTGCCAGTAGTTCTTGGACCGGAAACTCCTACGAGCAGTACTTC. Its protein is CASSSWTGNSYEQYF.